What follows are 25 T cell receptor beta chains derived from one specimen sequenced in a study of shared clonotypes between healthy human individuals. Selected positively for CCR7 and CD45RO-negative, naive CD8 cells excluded terminally differentiated effector memory CD45RA+ cells. The protocol was immunoSEQ multiplex PCR, while the TCRdb copy is restricted to in-frame clones and leaves out a portion. There are some 600,000 clones in the sample; roughly 95% occur only once, and about 0.11% lies in the top ten. Sequencing was carried out using naive CD8+ T cells sorted from blood. The source of these receptors is a young woman in good health.

This chain connects TRBV28 to TRBJ2-1; 9 nucleotides match TRBD1. V gave up 6 bases and J gave up 5 bases; unmatched junction bases: 11. The CDR3 length is 16 residues. Looked up from germline, CDR1 is MDHEN and CDR2 is SYDVKM. CDR3 residues: CASSSSGDRDNNEQFF. Here the CDR3 DNA reads TGTGCCAGCAGCTCCTCCGGGGACAGGGACAACAATGAGCAGTTCTTC.

The chain employs TRBV28 and TRBJ2-1, with a tentative D call TRBD2 (6 bases). Germline CDR1 MDHEN, CDR2 SYDVKM. V shed 6 bases and J shed 3 bases, with 9 bases lying between them. The CDR3 contains 13 residues. CDR3 amino acids: CASSSGSYNEQFF. The DNA of the CDR3 is TGTGCCAGCAGCTCCGGGAGCTACAATGAGCAGTTCTTC.

The chain couples TRBV6-5 to TRBJ2-3; 9 nucleotides align to TRBD2. This CDR3 is 15 amino acids long. V lost 5 bases, J lost 6 bases, and 9 bases stayed unmatched. Germline CDR1 and CDR2: MNHEY and SVGAGI. The CDR3 spells CASSPLAGETDTQYF. The CDR3 bases are TGTGCCAGCAGTCCCTTAGCGGGAGAGACGGATACGCAGTATTTT.

The V call is TRBV27, the J call TRBJ1-4; unclear D gene. The CDR3 is 16 amino acids. Germline CDR1 MNHEY, CDR2 SMNVEV (reference sequence). Trimming took off 1 base at V and 8 bases at J, with 17 bases between the two ends. Written as DNA, the CDR3 is TGTGCCAGCAGTTTATTAGCCGGGCGTGGAGTAGAAAAACTGTTTTTT. It is translated as CASSLLAGRGVEKLFF.

The V gene is TRBV7-9, the J gene TRBJ1-1; the match to TRBD1 covers 8 bases. The V gene end was trimmed by 7 bases and the J gene end by 4 bases; junction bases not matched to a gene: 8. The CDR3 extends over 14 amino acids. CDR1 is SEHNR, CDR2 FQNEAQ, per germline (reference sequence). The CDR3 loop reads CASTGQGRGTEAFF. The CDR3 nucleotides read TGTGCCAGCACCGGACAGGGACGGGGCACTGAAGCTTTCTTT.

V usage is TRBV28 and J usage is TRBJ2-1, with 8 bases aligning to TRBD1. The CDR3 is 13 amino acids. With 10 bases clipped from V and 3 bases from J, the junction kept 5 bases outside the gene matches. Germline V gene sequence: CDR1 MDHEN, CDR2 SYDVKM. The DNA for the CDR3 is TGTGCCATCGGACAGGGAGACTACAATGAGCAGTTCTTC. As protein: CAIGQGDYNEQFF.

The chain links TRBV5-6 to TRBJ2-2; TRBD1 aligns across 9 bases. The CDR3 extends over 14 amino acids. The germline V gene encodes CDR1 SGHDT and CDR2 YYEEEE. V trimming: 5 bases; J trimming: 7 bases; junction bases outside the gene matches: 6. The CDR3 reads CASRSQGAGGELFF. CDR3 bases: TGTGCCAGCAGATCACAGGGGGCCGGCGGGGAGCTGTTTTTT.

V usage is TRBV27 and J usage is TRBJ2-7; unclear D gene. CDR1 MNHEY and CDR2 SMNVEV come from the germline V gene (reference sequence). The CDR3 totals 15 residues. With 3 bases removed from V and 2 bases from J, the gap between germline ends came to 14 bases. CDR3 sequence: CASSFSPFRAYEQYF. The CDR3 coding sequence is TGTGCCAGCAGTTTTTCCCCTTTTAGGGCCTACGAGCAGTACTTC.

This clone was counted only a few times. The J gene is TRBJ1-1, the V gene TRBV7-9; D ambiguous. V dropped 3 bases and J dropped 1 base, with 9 bases sitting between them. Germline loops: CDR1 SEHNR, CDR2 FQNEAQ (reference sequence). The CDR3 covers 14 residues. As DNA, the CDR3 is TGTGCCAGCAGCTTCTTCCCGGGGAACACTGAAGCTTTCTTT. The encoded protein is CASSFFPGNTEAFF.

The V gene is TRBV5-4, the J gene TRBJ2-5; 7 nucleotides agree with TRBD1. The CDR3 runs to 14 residues. Germline V CDR1 and CDR2: SGHNT, YYREEE (reference sequence). V lost 3 bases, J lost 3 bases, and 5 bases stayed unmatched. As DNA, the CDR3 is TGTGCCAGCAGCTCCCCCGACAGGGAAGAGACCCAGTACTTC. Protein sequence: CASSSPDREETQYF.

This sequence joins TRBV11-3 and TRBJ1-2; tentative D call: TRBD1 (6 bases). Trimming took 6 bases from V and 7 from J, leaving 24 bases between them. The CDR3 is 16 amino acids. CDR1 and CDR2 (germline): SGHNT, YENEEA. The CDR3 DNA sequence: TGTGCCAGCAGAAACCCTCGGGACATCGGGCGAGGTGGCTACACCTTC. Translated: CASRNPRDIGRGGYTF.

The rearrangement uses TRBV6-4 and TRBJ2-2; weak D call: TRBD1 (6 bases). Trimming pared 5 bases from V and 5 bases from J, leaving 15 bases between. The CDR3 spans 15 residues. In germline, CDR1 is MRHNA, CDR2 SNTAGT. In DNA form, the CDR3 reads TGTGCCAGCAGTCCGACACAGGGTTGGACCGGGGAGCTGTTTTTT. Its protein is CASSPTQGWTGELFF.

CDR3 sequence: CASGLTGPNYGYTF. The CDR3 DNA sequence: TGTGCCAGTGGATTGACAGGGCCTAACTATGGCTACACCTTC. The chain recombines TRBV19 with TRBJ1-2; 7 bases agree with TRBD1. The CDR3 has 14 amino acids. Germline loops: CDR1 LNHDA, CDR2 SQIVND (reference sequence). The junction had 6 bases not matched to a gene; V was cut back by 8 bases and J by 0 bases.

This CDR3 reads CASSQVERDGQYF. The CDR3 coding sequence is TGCGCCAGCAGCCAAGTTGAGAGGGACGGGCAGTACTTC. The V gene is TRBV4-1, the J gene TRBJ2-7, with D perhaps assigned TRBD1 or TRBD2 (5 bases each). Looked up from germline, CDR1 is MGHRA and CDR2 is YSYEKL. The CDR3 totals 13 residues. V was clipped by 1 base and J by 9 bases, with 13 bases between them.

The rearrangement uses TRBV28 and TRBJ1-2; 8 positions agree with TRBD1. With V trimmed by 2 bases and J by 2 bases, 10 bases remained unmatched. Per germline, CDR1 MDHEN and CDR2 SYDVKM. The CDR3 totals 17 residues. This CDR3 is CASSLESRNRGNYGYTF. The CDR3, as DNA: TGTGCCAGCAGTTTAGAGTCCAGGAACAGGGGGAACTATGGCTACACCTTC.

To note about this clone: This sample includes further DNA sequences coding for the same CDR3. CDR3 DNA sequence: TGTGCCAGCAGCTTGGAGCGGGACTACGAGCAGTACTTC. Protein sequence: CASSLERDYEQYF. The V call is TRBV11-2, the J call TRBJ2-7; 7 bases fit TRBD2. Germline V gene lookup returns CDR1 SGHAT and CDR2 FQNNGV. The CDR3 covers 13 residues. Unmatched junction bases numbered 2, after V lost 3 bases and J lost 3 bases.

The V call is TRBV13, the J call TRBJ1-5; a weak D match, TRBD1 (5 bases). Germline assignment: CDR1 PRHDT and CDR2 FYEKMQ (reference sequence). CDR3 size: 15 residues. Deletions cut 4 bases from V and 2 bases from J, with 12 bases between. The CDR3 loop is CASSSGTGRNQPQHF. Written as DNA, the CDR3 is TGTGCCAGCAGCTCCGGCACGGGGCGCAATCAGCCCCAGCATTTT.

DNA for the CDR3: TGTGCCAGCAGCTTAGGAGTTGTGTTGAGGGAGCGCGTGGCCGGGGAGCTGTTTTTT. Its translation: CASSLGVVLRERVAGELFF. The chain recombines TRBV7-9 with TRBJ2-2; D possibly corresponds to TRBD2 (5 bases). CDR1 and CDR2 (germline): SEHNR, FQNEAQ (reference sequence). V lost 1 base and J lost 6, with 24 bases in between. This CDR3 comprises 19 residues.

The chain has TRBV4-2 and TRBJ1-2; no clear D gene. The CDR3 is 13 residues long. The germline CDR1 and CDR2 sequences are LGHNA and YNFKEQ. Trimming pared 1 base from V and 8 bases from J, leaving 11 bases between. CDR3 amino acids: CASSQVDRDGYTF. In nucleotides, the CDR3 is TGTGCCAGCAGCCAAGTTGACCGTGACGGCTACACCTTC.

The chain carries TRBV5-4 and TRBJ2-7; TRBD2 is a possible D gene (6 bases). Trimming shortened V by 7 bases and J by 0 bases, and 14 bases separated the two germline ends. Germline V gene lookup returns CDR1 SGHNT and CDR2 YYREEE (reference sequence). This CDR3 has 14 amino acids. Written as DNA, the CDR3 is TGTGCCAGCTCACACGGGACTTACTCCTACGAGCAGTACTTC. Its translation is CASSHGTYSYEQYF.

The chain recombines TRBV29-1 with TRBJ2-3, with TRBD2 matching over 8 bases. V lost 5 bases to trimming and J lost 0 bases; unmatched junction nucleotides: 7. Germline assignment: CDR1 SQVTM and CDR2 ANQGSEA. CDR3 size: 15 residues. CDR3: CSVLGERESTDTQYF. In nucleotides, the CDR3 is TGCAGCGTTCTTGGGGAGCGGGAGAGCACAGATACGCAGTATTTT.

This chain connects TRBV28 to TRBJ2-2; TRBD2 might be the D (5 bases). The CDR3 totals 15 residues. V gave up 6 bases and J gave up 5 bases, with 16 bases separating them. CDR1 is MDHEN, CDR2 SYDVKM, per germline. The CDR3 DNA follows: TGTGCCAGCAGGGCCCCCGGGGTAGGAACCGGGGAGCTGTTTTTT. Its protein is CASRAPGVGTGELFF.

The chain links TRBV30 to TRBJ2-3; TRBD1 agrees at 9 bases. The CDR3 length is 13 residues. Germline CDR1 reads GTSNPN; CDR2 reads SVGIG (reference sequence). V shed 1 base, J shed 4 bases, and the junction held 0 bases outside the gene matches. The CDR3 nucleotides are TGTGCCTGGAGTGGGACAGGGGCAGATACGCAGTATTTT. It translates to CAWSGTGADTQYF.

CDR3: CASSLGVGNSPLHF. The CDR3 nucleotides are TGTGCCAGCAGCCTCGGAGTGGGCAATTCACCCCTCCACTTT. This rearrangement joins TRBV11-2 to TRBJ1-6; D gene ambiguous. CDR3 size: 14 residues. CDR1 is SGHAT and CDR2 is FQNNGV in the germline V gene. Trimming cost V 5 bases and J 7 bases, with 12 bases left between them. The complete variable domain, with remaining parts taken from reference TRBV11-2 and TRBJ1-6, reads EAGVAQSPRYKIIEKRQSVAFWCNPISGHATLYWYQQILGQGPKLLIQFQNNGVVDDSQLPKDRFSAERLKGVDSTLKIQPAKLEDSAVYLCASSLGVGNSPLHFGNGTRLTVT.

This clone is a singleton in its sample. The gene calls are TRBV27 and TRBJ2-1, with D perhaps matching TRBD1 or TRBD2 (6 bases each). CDR3 size: 16 residues. Germline CDR1 and CDR2: MNHEY and SMNVEV (reference sequence). V was pared by 2 bases and J by 5 bases, with 16 bases between. The CDR3 sequence: CASSLGGGTGDNEQFF. CDR3 coding DNA: TGTGCCAGCAGTTTAGGGGGCGGGACCGGCGACAATGAGCAGTTCTTC.